Presented here are 3 T cell receptor beta chains from one specimen sequenced in a study of vaccination effects on CD4 cells after COVID-19. Culture lasted over 9 days before CD4+ T cell isolation. No antigen has been assigned to these receptors. Assay: immunoSEQ multiplex PCR; the TCRdb copy retains only in-frame clones and omits some. The repertoire consists of approximately 47,000 clones, with about three quarters occurring once and the leading ten covering 10% to 15%. The sequenced sample was CD4+ T cells from PBMCs cultured without peptide, obtained before COVID-19 vaccination. These receptors all come from a human donor who had a prior SARS-CoV-2 infection.

The chain has TRBV5-1 and TRBJ2-7; D is undetermined. The CDR3 extends over 14 amino acids. From germline, CDR1 is SGHRS and CDR2 YFSETQ. V shed 7 bases and J shed 4 bases, with 18 bases lying between them. This CDR3 is CASRRVLEPYEQYF. The CDR3 DNA reads as TGCGCCAGCCGACGCGTTTTGGAACCGTACGAGCAGTACTTC.

J is TRBJ1-2 and V is TRBV13; D uncertain. The V gene's germline CDR1 is PRHDT and CDR2 FYEKMQ (reference sequence). V lost 0 bases, J lost 8 bases, and 10 bases lay in between. The CDR3 is 13 residues long. The CDR3 DNA reads TGTGCCAGCAGCTTAGGCCCCGGTCCAGGCTACACCTTC. Its translation is CASSLGPGPGYTF.

This clone is medium-sized within its sample. The V and J genes are TRBV2 and TRBJ2-3; the D gene is possibly TRBD2 (5 bases). The germline CDR1 and CDR2 sequences are SNHLY and FYNNEI. Deletions cut 6 bases from V and 9 bases from J, with 16 bases between. The CDR3 is 13 amino acids. The CDR3 protein is CASREILEATQYF. In nucleotides, the CDR3 is TGTGCCAGCAGAGAAATACTAGAAGCAACGCAGTATTTT.